These 23 T cell receptor beta chains originate from one sample sequenced in a study of T-cell reconstitution after alpha-beta-depleted transplantation in children. Study outcomes and limitations: From newly produced T cells came most of the T-cell counts and diversity one year after transplant.

For these receptors, no antigen is known. Researchers prepared the TCRbeta library using unique molecular identifiers, the study reports. TCRdb re-derived calls from the PCR reads in MiXCR, one entry per CDR3 protein. The table shows around 300,000 distinct CDR3 sequences, with almost 8% occurring only once. Source: peripheral blood, taken 360 days after TCRalphabeta/CD19-depleted stem cell transplant. All receptors derive from a female patient aged 2-9 years who had a stem cell transplant for Fanconi anemia, so the T cells may come from the graft donor.

This chain connects TRBV20-1 to TRBJ1-6; 10 positions match TRBD1. Trimming cost V 6 bases and J 3 bases; bases outside gene matches: 14. The CDR3 covers 18 residues. CDR1 and CDR2 from the germline V gene are DFQATT and SNEGSKA (reference sequence). The CDR3 DNA is TGCAGTGCCATGCGTCCGGGACAGGGGACTTACTATAATTCACCCCTCCACTTT. Translated, it gives CSAMRPGQGTYYNSPLHF.

The table lists this clonotype with many counts. The genes are TRBV5-1 and TRBJ1-2; D remains unclear. Trimming cost V 1 base and J 5 bases, with 6 bases left between them. CDR1 and CDR2 (germline): SGHRS, YFSETQ. This CDR3 region has 12 residues. CDR3 nucleotide sequence: TGCGCCAGCAGCTTGAGAGGGTATGGCTACACCTTC. As protein: CASSLRGYGYTF.

Many counts were recorded for this clonotype. The chain links TRBV12-3 or TRBV12-4 to TRBJ2-3; TRBD2 agrees at 11 bases. The CDR3 contains 16 residues. V lost 5 bases, J lost 6 bases, and 10 bases stayed unmatched. CDR3 protein: CASSHSGRAVSDTQYF. CDR3 in DNA: TGTGCCAGCAGTCATAGCGGGAGGGCCGTTTCGGATACGCAGTATTTT.

The chain joins TRBV9 to TRBJ2-5; TRBD2 matches 8 bases. J gave up 5 bases and V 0 bases, and 12 bases lay outside the gene matches. The CDR3 spans 17 residues. Germline CDR1 is SGDLS and CDR2 is YYNGEE. The CDR3: CASSVGLTAGGGETQYF. The CDR3 coding sequence is TGTGCCAGCAGCGTAGGATTAACGGCGGGAGGAGGTGAGACCCAGTACTTC.

This clonotype was seen ten or more times. V is TRBV15 and J is TRBJ2-1; TRBD2 matches 8 bases. The CDR3 length is 13 residues. CDR1 LNHNV and CDR2 YYDKDF come from the germline V gene (reference sequence). V lost 0 bases and J lost 8; bases outside the gene matches: 0. The CDR3 region has the DNA TGTGCCACCAGCAGAGATAGCGGGGATGAGCAGTTCTTC. Its protein product is CATSRDSGDEQFF.

The table lists this clonotype with a few counts. This sequence joins TRBV7-2 and TRBJ1-6; D unclear. The CDR3 covers 15 residues. Trimming removed 5 bases from V and 9 bases from J, with 17 bases in between. The germline gives CDR1 SGHTA, CDR2 FQGNSA. The DNA for the CDR3 is TGTGCCAGCAGCCCGAGGAGGTCAGAGTCTTCACCCCTCCACTTT. Protein product: CASSPRRSESSPLHF.

In its sample, this clonotype was seen many times. CDR3 loop: CASSQLGGHYTDTQYF. CDR3 nucleotide sequence: TGTGCCAGCAGCCAACTCGGGGGGCACTACACAGATACGCAGTATTTT. The chain links TRBV7-3 to TRBJ2-3; a weak D match, TRBD2 (7 bases). Germline V lookup: CDR1 SGHTA, CDR2 FQGTGA. Trimming stripped 5 bases from V and 2 bases from J, with 17 bases between. CDR3 length: 16 residues.

This clonotype was recorded many times. The chain combines TRBV4-1 with TRBJ2-7; maybe TRBD1 (6 bases). The CDR3 runs 16 residues. With 0 bases removed from V and 6 bases from J, the gap between germline ends came to 18 bases. Germline CDR1 reads MGHRA; CDR2 reads YSYEKL. CDR3 nucleotides: TGCGCCAGCAGCCAAGATAGGGGAGAATGGGGGCTCGAGCAGTACTTC. Its translation: CASSQDRGEWGLEQYF.

The table lists this clonotype with many counts. The chain joins TRBV5-1 to TRBJ2-5; TRBD2 aligns across 11 bases. This CDR3 contains 20 residues. With 4 bases clipped from V and 5 bases from J, the junction kept 22 bases outside the gene matches. Looked up from germline, CDR1 is SGHRS and CDR2 is YFSETQ. CDR3 DNA sequence: TGCGCCAGCAGCCCCCCCCACTCCCTCTTAGCGGGGGGGCTTTATGAGACCCAGTACTTC. It specifies CASSPPHSLLAGGLYETQYF.

The chain uses TRBV25-1 and TRBJ2-7; possible D gene TRBD2, 5 bases. Trimming pared 3 bases from V and 2 bases from J, leaving 14 bases between. This CDR3 comprises 15 residues. Germline CDR1 and CDR2: MGHDK and SYGVNS. CDR3 loop: CASSDAQRPTYEQYF. Here the CDR3 DNA reads TGTGCCAGCAGTGATGCGCAGCGGCCCACCTACGAGCAGTACTTC.

This clonotype came up a few times. The J gene is TRBJ1-2, the V gene TRBV3-1; D gene unclear. This CDR3 comprises 15 residues. The V gene lost 1 base and the J gene lost 6 bases, with 15 bases spanning the gap. Per the germline V gene, CDR1 is LGHDT and CDR2 is YNNKEL (reference sequence). The CDR3 DNA reads TGTGCCAGCAGCCAAGCGTCTGTAGGGAGGAATGGCTACACCTTC. Amino acids: CASSQASVGRNGYTF.

This clonotype has just a few counts. This rearrangement joins TRBV11-3 to TRBJ2-7; D uncertain. Germline values: CDR1 SGHNT, CDR2 YENEEA. The CDR3 extends over 13 amino acids. Trimming removed 0 bases at V and 4 bases at J, with 7 bases between. The CDR3, as DNA: TGTGCCAGCAGCTTAGATCCAGGATACGAGCAGTACGTC. Protein sequence: CASSLDPGYEQYV.

The V call is TRBV21-1, the J call TRBJ2-2; the table's D gene call, TRBD1, was not cross checked with the DNA. TRBV21-1 is designated a pseudogene. There are 19 residues in the CDR3. In nucleotides, the CDR3 is TGTGCCAGCAGCACGGCGGAGACAGGGGGCGCGTCGAACACCGGGGAGCTGTTTTTT. The encoded protein is CASSTAETGGASNTGELFF.

At least ten counts were recorded for this clonotype. The CDR3 DNA is TGTGCCAGCAGTTACCCAGGACAGGGGTACAATGAGCAGTTCTTC. This codes for CASSYPGQGYNEQFF. The chain carries TRBV6-2 or TRBV6-3 and TRBJ2-1; 9 nucleotides agree with TRBD1. Germline assignment: CDR1 MNHEY and CDR2 SVGEGT. CDR3 length: 15 residues. J lost 4 bases, V lost 2 bases, and 3 bases had no gene match.

This clonotype was counted at least ten times. The chain employs TRBV11-2 and TRBJ2-2; possibly TRBD1 for D (6 bases). Germline V gives CDR1 SGHAT, CDR2 FQNNGV. This CDR3 contains 16 residues. Trimming removed 4 bases at V and 5 bases at J, with 17 bases between. The CDR3 spells CASSSLRDTRTGELFF. The DNA for the CDR3 is TGTGCCAGCAGCTCCCTACGGGACACCCGGACCGGGGAGCTGTTTTTT.

The table lists this clonotype with many counts. V gene TRBV7-6 combines with J gene TRBJ2-2; 7 positions match TRBD1. Germline CDR1 reads SGHVS; CDR2 reads FNYEAQ. The junction had 4 bases not matched to a gene; V was cut back by 6 bases and J by 6 bases. The CDR3 has 13 residues. The CDR3 reads CASSQQGPGELFF. CDR3 DNA: TGTGCCAGCAGTCAACAGGGGCCCGGGGAGCTGTTTTTT.

This clonotype was detected only a few times. This rearrangement joins TRBV7-4 to TRBJ2-7; a possible D gene is TRBD1 (6 bases). There are 17 residues in the CDR3. Germline assignment: CDR1 SGHVT and CDR2 SQSDAQ. Trimming took off 1 base at V and 0 bases at J, with 16 bases between the two ends. In nucleotides, the CDR3 is TGTGCCAGCAGCTTAGGGGGTCAGGGGACCTCCTCCTACGAGCAGTACTTC. Its translation is CASSLGGQGTSSYEQYF.

Worth noting for this clonotype: This may be a read error, as it is one base from a much larger clone. The rearrangement joins TRBV29-1 to TRBJ2-1, with D hard to call. Germline lookup yields CDR1 SQVTM and CDR2 ANQGSEA. This CDR3 region has 13 residues. The CDR3 sequence is CSGYTSSYNDQFF. CDR3 bases: TGCAGCGGATACACCAGCTCCTACAATGACCAGTTCTTC.

This clonotype occurred many times. V usage is TRBV11-2 and J usage is TRBJ1-1; D may be TRBD1 (6 bases). The CDR3 spans 14 residues. Between the trimmed V and J ends, which lost 5 bases and 1 base, there was a span of 11 bases. Germline-derived CDR1 and CDR2 are SGHAT and FQNNGV. CDR3 sequence: CASSQATGNTEAFF. The DNA of the CDR3 is TGTGCCAGCAGCCAAGCGACAGGGAACACTGAAGCTTTCTTT.

This clonotype was counted only a few times. The genes are TRBV6-5 and TRBJ1-4; D may be TRBD1 (5 bases). The V end was cut by 0 bases, the J end by 11 bases, with 13 bases between. The V gene's germline CDR1 is MNHEY and CDR2 SVGAGI. The CDR3 extends over 14 amino acids. The CDR3 nucleotides are TGTGCCAGCAGTTACTCGACCCAGGGAGGGAAACTGTTTTTT. Amino acid sequence: CASSYSTQGGKLFF.

This clonotype was recorded a few times. The chain employs TRBV7-2 and TRBJ2-1; the D is unclear. Trimming shortened V by 3 bases and J by 5 bases, and 11 bases separated the two germline ends. Per the germline V gene, CDR1 is SGHTA and CDR2 is FQGNSA. The CDR3 spans 14 residues. The CDR3 spells CASSLMGSHNEQFF. The CDR3 region has the DNA TGTGCCAGCAGCTTGATGGGGTCTCACAATGAGCAGTTCTTC.

This clonotype was counted many times. The chain combines TRBV29-1 with TRBJ2-3; D gene uncertain. The CDR3 is made up of 14 amino acids. Germline V gene lookup returns CDR1 SQVTM and CDR2 ANQGSEA. Deletions cut 1 base from V and 0 bases from J, with 8 bases between. The CDR3 bases are TGCAGCGTTGAAGGACACCTTAGCACAGATACGCAGTATTTT. This encodes CSVEGHLSTDTQYF.

This clonotype was counted many times. The rearrangement uses TRBV24-1 and TRBJ2-1; D not resolved. The CDR3 totals 15 residues. The V gene's germline CDR1 is KGHDR and CDR2 SFDVKD. The germline V and J ends were trimmed by 5 bases and 0 bases, with 10 bases remaining between them. The CDR3 spells CATSVGESSYNEQFF. The CDR3 nucleotides are TGTGCCACCAGTGTAGGTGAGAGCTCCTACAATGAGCAGTTCTTC.